The 18 T cell receptor beta chains below were found in one sample sequenced in a study of cytomegalovirus exposure and HLA in healthy donors. PCR was performed using 60 Vbeta and 13 Jbeta primers. Profiling relied on immunoSEQ multiplex PCR, and the TCRdb table lists in-frame clones only, not all of them. Among a few hundred thousand clones listed, over 60% were seen once. Sequenced input: PBMCs. The receptors originated from a man between 18 and 29 years old in good health and CMV-seronegative.

J is TRBJ2-7 and V is TRBV27, with TRBD1 matching 7 bases. Per the germline V gene, CDR1 is MNHEY and CDR2 is SMNVEV (reference sequence). The CDR3 is 14 amino acids. The trim removed 9 bases at V and 6 bases at J, leaving 14 bases unmatched. In nucleotides, the CDR3 is TGTGCCAGTGCTAGTGGGACAGCCCCTAGCGAGCAGTACTTC. Translating gives CASASGTAPSEQYF.

The chain links TRBV30 to TRBJ1-5; weak D call: TRBD1 (5 bases). Germline assignment: CDR1 GTSNPN and CDR2 SVGIG (reference sequence). The CDR3 is 13 residues long. CDR3 amino acids: CAISRGTDQPQHF. CDR3 bases: TGTGCTATTTCAAGGGGTACAGATCAGCCCCAGCATTTT.

This chain joins TRBV27 and TRBJ1-1, with D hard to call. The V end was cut by 4 bases, the J end by 4 bases, with 19 bases between. The CDR3 length is 16 residues. CDR1 MNHEY and CDR2 SMNVEV come from the germline V gene (reference sequence). The CDR3 DNA is TGTGCCAGCAGTTCACTCGGCGTGGGCGGGCCCACTGAAGCTTTCTTT. It is translated as CASSSLGVGGPTEAFF.

The chain carries TRBV19 and TRBJ1-5, with D possibly matching TRBD1 (6 bases). Trimming removed 1 base at V and 7 bases at J, with 11 bases between. The CDR3 extends over 14 amino acids. The germline gives CDR1 LNHDA, CDR2 SQIVND (reference sequence). CDR3 protein: CASSIARGNQPQHF. CDR3 in DNA: TGTGCCAGTAGTATAGCCAGGGGTAACCAGCCCCAGCATTTT. Combining the CDR3 with reference TRBV19 and TRBJ1-5 gives the whole variable domain DGGITQSPKYLFRKEGQNVTLSCEQNLNHDAMYWYRQDPGQGLRLIYYSQIVNDFQKGDIAEGYSVSREKKESFPLTVTSAQKNPTAFYLCASSIARGNQPQHFGDGTRLSIL.

The chain's CDR3 is CASSLISSGSHEQYF. The CDR3 DNA reads TGTGCCAGCAGTTTAATTAGTAGCGGGAGCCACGAGCAGTACTTC. The rearrangement uses TRBV28 and TRBJ2-7; TRBD2 matches 9 bases. V shed 2 bases and J 5 bases; nucleotides not matched to a gene: 7. The germline V gene has CDR1 MDHEN and CDR2 SYDVKM. This CDR3 region has 15 residues.

The chain couples TRBV7-2 to TRBJ2-3, with a possible D match to TRBD1 (5 bases). Trimming cost V 5 bases and J 2 bases, with 14 bases left between them. The CDR3 runs 15 residues. CDR1 is SGHTA, CDR2 FQGNSA, per germline. The CDR3 DNA reads as TGTGCCAGCAGCCCCCTGGCAGGGATCACAGATACGCAGTATTTT. This sequence encodes CASSPLAGITDTQYF. Using reference TRBV7-2 and TRBJ2-3 for the parts outside the CDR3, the full variable domain is GAGVSQSPSNKVTEKGKDVELRCDPISGHTALYWYRQSLGQGLEFLIYFQGNSAPDKSGLPSDRFSAERTGGSVSTLTIQRTQQEDSAVYLCASSPLAGITDTQYFGPGTRLTVL.

The chain employs TRBV9 and TRBJ1-2; TRBD1 is a possible D gene (5 bases). The CDR3 is 16 residues long. Germline-derived CDR1 and CDR2 are SGDLS and YYNGEE. V shed 4 bases and J shed 2 bases, with 18 bases lying between them. The DNA of the CDR3 is TGTGCCAGCAGCACCCCCGAGGACACCTACAACTATGGCTACACCTTC. It codes for CASSTPEDTYNYGYTF.

The rearrangement joins TRBV7-3 to TRBJ2-5; possible D gene TRBD1, 5 bases. Between the trimmed V and J ends, which lost 8 bases and 5 bases, there was a span of 15 bases. The CDR3 is 13 residues long. From germline, CDR1 is SGHTA and CDR2 FQGTGA. CDR3 sequence reads: CASARGVEETQYF. DNA of the CDR3: TGTGCCAGCGCAAGGGGTGTTGAGGAGACCCAGTACTTC.

This chain connects TRBV13 to TRBJ2-6; 8 bases are shared with TRBD1. V was pared by 3 bases and J by 0 bases, with 7 bases of the junction left unmatched. CDR3 length equals 18 residues. The V gene's germline CDR1 is PRHDT and CDR2 FYEKMQ (reference sequence). CDR3 amino acids: CASSLGAGGLSGANVLTF. In nucleotides, the CDR3 is TGTGCCAGCAGCTTGGGGGCAGGGGGCCTCTCTGGGGCCAACGTCCTGACTTTC.

The count of this clone is one. The chain couples TRBV9 to TRBJ2-2; D gene ambiguous. The CDR3 covers 13 residues. V lost 0 bases and J 6 bases, leaving 6 bases between the germline ends. CDR1 is SGDLS and CDR2 is YYNGEE in the germline V gene. This chain's CDR3 is CASSVELSGELFF. The DNA for the CDR3 is TGTGCCAGCAGCGTAGAACTTTCCGGGGAGCTGTTTTTT.

The chain carries TRBV15 and TRBJ2-2; a possible D gene is TRBD1 (5 bases). The CDR3 consists of 15 residues. Germline V gene lookup returns CDR1 LNHNV and CDR2 YYDKDF (reference sequence). The germline V and J ends were trimmed by 2 bases and 5 bases, with 12 bases remaining between them. The CDR3, as DNA: TGTGCCACCAGCAGATCCAACAGGCTAACCGGGGAGCTGTTTTTT. Amino acids: CATSRSNRLTGELFF.

The chain uses TRBV7-9 and TRBJ2-2, with D maybe TRBD2 (6 bases). V lost 5 bases to trimming and J lost 0 bases, with 10 bases between them. CDR3 size: 15 residues. From germline, CDR1 is SEHNR and CDR2 FQNEAQ (reference sequence). CDR3: CASSARDSNTGELFF. As DNA, the CDR3 is TGTGCCAGCAGCGCCAGGGACTCGAACACCGGGGAGCTGTTTTTT. The entire variable domain, with the rest obtained from reference TRBV7-9 and TRBJ2-2, is as follows: DTGVSQNPRHKITKRGQNVTFRCDPISEHNRLYWYRQTLGQGPEFLTYFQNEAQLEKSRLLSDRFSAERPKGSFSTLEIQRTEQGDSAMYLCASSARDSNTGELFFGEGSRLTVL.

This sequence joins TRBV2 and TRBJ1-2; TRBD1 matches at 8 bases. The CDR3 runs to 13 residues. Germline trimming cut 5 bases from V and 3 bases from J; bases unmatched to any gene: 2. CDR1 is SNHLY and CDR2 is FYNNEI in the germline V gene. CDR3 sequence: CASSQTGDYGYTF. The DNA of the CDR3 is TGTGCCAGCAGTCAGACAGGGGACTATGGCTACACCTTC.

The chain uses TRBV6-1 and TRBJ2-3; TRBD1 matches at 9 bases. The CDR3 consists of 16 residues. Germline V gives CDR1 MNHNS, CDR2 SASEGT. The J segment lost 1 base and the V segment lost 4 bases, leaving 6 bases of the junction unmatched. The CDR3 region is CASSAQGQGGTDTQYF. DNA for the CDR3: TGTGCCAGCAGTGCCCAGGGACAGGGCGGCACAGATACGCAGTATTTT.

This clone has a single count. The gene calls are TRBV27 and TRBJ2-2; 9 bases are a match to TRBD1. The CDR3 spans 16 residues. Per germline, CDR1 MNHEY and CDR2 SMNVEV (reference sequence). With 5 bases clipped from V and 5 bases from J, the junction kept 9 bases outside the gene matches. CDR3 loop: CASSPPPGQGTGELFF. CDR3 coding DNA: TGTGCCAGCAGTCCCCCCCCGGGACAGGGAACCGGGGAGCTGTTTTTT.

CDR3 nucleotide sequence: TGCAGCGTTGAGCCCCAGGGACTAGCGGGACTCAGGTTCTTC. Residues: CSVEPQGLAGLRFF. This chain links TRBV29-1 with TRBJ2-1; 13 bases match TRBD2. CDR1 is SQVTM and CDR2 is ANQGSEA in the germline V gene. The CDR3 length is 14 residues. The junction had 11 bases not matched to a gene; V was cut back by 3 bases and J by 15 bases.

The chain combines TRBV5-6 with TRBJ2-7, with 7 positions matching TRBD2. The V gene end was trimmed by 5 bases and the J gene end by 0 bases; junction bases not matched to a gene: 5. Germline lookup yields CDR1 SGHDT and CDR2 YYEEEE. CDR3 length equals 14 residues. The CDR3 DNA follows: TGTGCCAGCAGGCCAGCGGGGATCTCCTACGAGCAGTACTTC. Its protein is CASRPAGISYEQYF.

The chain employs TRBV7-9 and TRBJ2-1, with 7 nucleotides matching TRBD1. The germline V gene has CDR1 SEHNR and CDR2 FQNEAQ (reference sequence). V was pared by 5 bases and J by 2 bases, with 6 bases of the junction left unmatched. The CDR3 has 15 amino acids. CDR3 in DNA: TGTGCCAGCAGCCGCAGACAGGGTGCCTACAATGAGCAGTTCTTC. Its translation is CASSRRQGAYNEQFF.